This is a list of T cell receptor beta chains from one sample in a study of cytomegalovirus exposure and HLA in healthy donors. Using immunoSEQ multiplex PCR, the repertoire was profiled, and TCRdb retains in-frame clones only, with some absent. The data show more than 150,000 clones, 78% seen once. Sequencing was done on a sample of PBMCs. The source is a woman in her 30s in good health and CMV-seropositive. The CDR3 runs from the conserved cysteine through the conserved F or W. A D gene is named only where the DNA matches it firmly. Where a row states a size, it is once, few, many or the class of an expanded clone; other rows omit it.

V,D,J,size,CDR3,DNA
TRBV5-4,-,TRBJ2-2,-,CASSLDRRNTGELFF,TGTGCCAGCAGCTTGGACAGGAGGAACACCGGGGAGCTGTTTTTT
TRBV10-3,-,TRBJ1-4,once,CAIGVEGSTNEKLFF,TGTGCCATAGGGGTGGAGGGGTCAACTAATGAAAAACTGTTTTTT
TRBV4-1,TRBD1,TRBJ2-2,-,CASTTFKGASGAGELFF,TGCGCCAGCACGACTTTTAAGGGGGCGAGTGGTGCCGGGGAGCTGTTTTTT
TRBV2,TRBD1,TRBJ2-7,-,CASSGPGDRAYEQYF,TGTGCCAGCAGTGGCCCTGGGGACAGGGCCTACGAGCAGTACTTC
TRBV15,-,TRBJ1-1,-,CATSDPGSNTEAFF,TGTGCCACCAGCGACCCGGGGTCGAACACTGAAGCTTTCTTT
TRBV28,-,TRBJ1-2,few,CASSTWGGNGYTF,TGTGCCAGCAGTACCTGGGGGGGGAATGGCTACACCTTC
TRBV2,-,TRBJ1-2,few,CASIRGNYTF,TGTGCCAGCATCCGGGGAAACTACACCTTC
TRBV15,-,TRBJ2-1,-,CATSRDRGSPYNEQFF,TGTGCCACCAGCAGAGATCGGGGGTCCCCGTACAATGAGCAGTTCTTC
TRBV10-3,TRBD2,TRBJ2-3,-,CATGGGGFTDTQYF,TGTGCCACCGGGGGGGGTGGGTTCACAGATACGCAGTATTTT
TRBV25-1,-,TRBJ1-1,few,CASSPFPDTEAFF,TGTGCCAGCAGTCCATTCCCGGACACTGAAGCTTTCTTT
TRBV2,-,TRBJ2-5,-,CASSERGIGGETQYF,TGTGCCAGCAGTGAGAGGGGCATAGGGGGAGAGACCCAGTACTTC